The 8 T cell receptor beta chains listed next were all sequenced from one sample in a study of cytomegalovirus exposure and HLA in healthy donors. A multiplex PCR was run with 60 Vbeta primers and 13 Jbeta primers. Produced via immunoSEQ multiplex PCR; TCRdb's table is partial and in-frame only. The sample consists of tens of thousands of clones, less than 65% of them appearing once. Sequenced sample: PBMCs. Receptors originate from a woman in her twenties or thirties in good health and CMV-seronegative.

The chain couples TRBV11-2 to TRBJ2-7; the D gene is possibly TRBD1 (5 bases). V lost 2 bases, J lost 2 bases, and 13 bases lay in between. CDR1 is SGHAT and CDR2 is FQNNGV in the germline V gene. The CDR3 consists of 15 residues. CDR3 nucleotides: TGTGCCAGCAGCTTAAATCCGGCGGACACCTACGAGCAGTACTTC. Translation: CASSLNPADTYEQYF.

This chain links TRBV6-5 with TRBJ1-1; possible D gene TRBD1, 5 bases. The CDR3 loop spans 16 amino acids. Deletions cut 0 bases from V and 4 bases from J, with 15 bases between. Germline V gives CDR1 MNHEY, CDR2 SVGAGI. The CDR3 nucleotides read TGTGCCAGCAGTTACTCGAGTTGGGGCGCGCTCACTGAAGCTTTCTTT. Translation gives CASSYSSWGALTEAFF.

The chain is built from TRBV5-4 and TRBJ2-4; TRBD1 matches 7 bases. After removal of 3 bases from V and 1 base from J, the junction contained 4 bases not matched to a gene. This CDR3 comprises 15 residues. Germline CDR1 and CDR2: SGHNT and YYREEE (reference sequence). CDR3: CASSSQQGAKNIQYF. The CDR3, as DNA: TGTGCCAGCAGCTCCCAACAGGGGGCCAAAAACATTCAGTACTTC.

This clone has just one count. The chain links TRBV4-1 to TRBJ2-1, with 11 bases lining up with TRBD1. With 0 bases clipped from V and 2 bases from J, the junction kept 3 bases outside the gene matches. Germline V gene lookup returns CDR1 MGHRA and CDR2 YSYEKL. There are 17 residues in the CDR3. The CDR3 region is CASSQEPGQGAYNEQFF. In DNA form, the CDR3 reads TGCGCCAGCAGCCAAGAGCCGGGACAGGGGGCCTACAATGAGCAGTTCTTC.

This clone appeared a few times. V and J are TRBV4-3 and TRBJ2-1; 14 bases fit TRBD2. This CDR3 has 16 residues. Germline V gives CDR1 LGHNA, CDR2 YSLEER. V trimming: 2 bases; J trimming: 6 bases; junction bases outside the gene matches: 3. The CDR3, as DNA: TGCGCCAGCAGCCAAAGGGGACTAGCGGGAGCCAATGAGCAGTTCTTC. Protein sequence: CASSQRGLAGANEQFF.

This clone was seen only once. The gene calls are TRBV7-6 and TRBJ1-2, with D maybe TRBD1 (5 bases). Trimming removed 5 bases at V and 7 bases at J, with 14 bases between. The CDR3 runs to 13 residues. Looked up from germline, CDR1 is SGHVS and CDR2 is FNYEAQ. The CDR3 protein is CASSRTGDGGYTF. The CDR3 DNA reads as TGTGCCAGCAGCCGAACAGGAGATGGTGGCTACACCTTC. The entire variable domain, with the rest obtained from reference TRBV7-6 and TRBJ1-2, is as follows: GAGVSQSPRYKVTKRGQDVALRCDPISGHVSLYWYRQALGQGPEFLTYFNYEAQQDKSGLPNDRFSAERPEGSISTLTIQRTEQRDSAMYRCASSRTGDGGYTFGSGTRLTVV.

The chain recombines TRBV28 with TRBJ1-1; the D gene is possibly TRBD1 (6 bases). Germline V gene lookup returns CDR1 MDHEN and CDR2 SYDVKM. The CDR3 has 11 amino acids. The V end lost 4 bases, the J end lost 11 bases, and 11 bases lay between the germline ends. CDR3 DNA sequence: TGTGCCAGCAGTTACACAGGGTTGGCTTTCTTT. Residues: CASSYTGLAFF.

The V call is TRBV7-9, the J call TRBJ1-1; 7 nucleotides agree with TRBD1. In germline, CDR1 is SEHNR, CDR2 FQNEAQ (reference sequence). CDR3 length equals 15 residues. Losses at the gene ends were 4 bases for V and 4 bases for J; bases not matched to a gene: 9. The CDR3 DNA reads as TGTGCCAGCAGCTCGGGACAACCAGGGGGCACTGAAGCTTTCTTT. Residues: CASSSGQPGGTEAFF.